The rows below give T cell receptor beta chains drawn from one sample of a study of blood T cell repertoires in COVID-19. Method: immunoSEQ multiplex PCR; TCRdb's copy keeps in-frame clones and lacks some. The sample contains roughly 150,000 clones, approximately 87% of which appear only once. Material for sequencing was peripheral blood. All receptors come from a woman aged 70-85 years with acute or convalescent COVID-19. Each CDR3 is given with its conserved first and last residue. The D gene is left open where the match is weak. Clone size is not always given. Where it is, it says once, few, many or a class for expanded clones.

j_call,clone_size,v_call,d_call,cdr3_nt,cdr3_aa
TRBJ1-1,-,TRBV11-2,-,TGTGCCAGCAGCCAGAACCGAGGGCGAACTGAAGCTTTCTTT,CASSQNRGRTEAFF
TRBJ1-1,once,TRBV21-1,-,-,CASTVGGGTEAFF
TRBJ1-1,-,TRBV5-1,-,TGCGCCAGCAGCTTGGAGTCTGGACGGGGAGAAGCTTTCTTT,CASSLESGRGEAFF
TRBJ2-6,-,TRBV2,TRBD1,TGTGCCATTGGGACAGCCGGCGTCTCTGGGGCCAACGTCCTGACTTTC,CAIGTAGVSGANVLTF
TRBJ2-1,once,TRBV6-5,TRBD2,TGTGCCAGCAGCAAACAACTAGCGGGAGCAAGTGAGCAGTTCTTC,CASSKQLAGASEQFF
TRBJ2-1,-,TRBV9,-,TGTGCCAGCAGCGTATTCGGCCGAGGGGGGGCGGCCTTCAATGAGCAGTTCTTC,CASSVFGRGGAAFNEQFF
TRBJ2-7,-,TRBV18,TRBD2,TGTGCCAGCTCACGGGGGGGGACCTACGAGCAGTACTTC,CASSRGGTYEQYF
TRBJ1-1,-,TRBV2,TRBD1,TGTGCCAGTTCGGGACAGCAGAACACTGAAGCTTTCTTT,CASSGQQNTEAFF
TRBJ2-6,-,TRBV11-2,-,TGTGCCAGCAGATCCCTTTCCAGCTCTGGGGCCAACGTCCTGACTTTC,CASRSLSSSGANVLTF
TRBJ2-7,once,TRBV19,TRBD1,TGTGCCAGTAGTATGACAGGGTGGTCCTACGAGCAGTACTTC,CASSMTGWSYEQYF
TRBJ2-1,-,TRBV5-1,TRBD2,TGCGCCAGCAGCGTATCCGGGACTAGAACCAATGAGCAGTTCTTC,CASSVSGTRTNEQFF
TRBJ1-1,-,TRBV10-2,-,TGCGCCAGCAGTGTGAGGACAGCGAACACTGAAGCTTTCTTT,CASSVRTANTEAFF
TRBJ1-1,-,TRBV2,TRBD1,TGTGCCAGCCGCCGGACAGGGGCGATGAACACTGAAGCTTTCTTT,CASRRTGAMNTEAFF
TRBJ2-2,-,TRBV7-9,-,TGTGCCAGCAGCGCTAGCAACACCGGGGAGCTGTTTTTT,CASSASNTGELFF
TRBJ1-1,-,TRBV28,-,TGTGCCAGCAGTTTCCCTGGCACCGAAGAAGCTTTCTTT,CASSFPGTEEAFF
TRBJ1-1,-,TRBV9,-,TGTGCCAGCAGCCAAACACCAAACACTGAAGCTTTCTTT,CASSQTPNTEAFF
TRBJ2-7,-,TRBV5-1,TRBD1,TGCGCCAGCAGCCCCCGACAGGGAAATTCCTACGAGCAGTACTTC,CASSPRQGNSYEQYF
TRBJ2-5,-,TRBV19,TRBD1,TGTGCCAGTAGTTCGGGACAGGGGGGGAGCTATTACCAAGAGACCCAGTACTTC,CASSSGQGGSYYQETQYF
TRBJ2-1,-,TRBV9,TRBD1,TGTGCCAGCAACAGGGGACAGGGGGGCCGCGATGAGCAGTTCTTC,CASNRGQGGRDEQFF